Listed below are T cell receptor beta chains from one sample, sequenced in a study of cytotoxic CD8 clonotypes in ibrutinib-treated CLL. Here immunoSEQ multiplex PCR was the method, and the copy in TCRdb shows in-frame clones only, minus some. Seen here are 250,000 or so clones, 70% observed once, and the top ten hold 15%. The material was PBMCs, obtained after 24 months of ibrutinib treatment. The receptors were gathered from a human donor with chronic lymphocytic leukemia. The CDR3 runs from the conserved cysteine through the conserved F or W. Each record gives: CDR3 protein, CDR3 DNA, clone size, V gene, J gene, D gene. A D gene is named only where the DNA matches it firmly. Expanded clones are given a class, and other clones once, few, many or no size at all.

cdr3_aa: CASSSSREGDYGYTF
cdr3_nt: TGTGCCAGCAGTTCATCGCGGGAGGGGGACTATGGCTACACCTTC
clone_size: once
v_call: TRBV27
j_call: TRBJ1-2
d_call: .

cdr3_aa: CASHRLGQGAFF
cdr3_nt: TGTGCCAGTCACCGTCTAGGACAGGGAGCTTTCTTT
clone_size: .
v_call: TRBV6-5
j_call: TRBJ1-1
d_call: TRBD1

cdr3_aa: CASSNRDRGDYDYEQYF
cdr3_nt: TGTGCCAGCAGCAATAGGGACAGGGGGGACTACGACTACGAGCAGTACTTC
clone_size: .
v_call: TRBV14
j_call: TRBJ2-7
d_call: TRBD1

cdr3_aa: CASRRTEIQETQYF
cdr3_nt: TGTGCCAGCAGGAGGACTGAAATCCAAGAGACCCAGTACTTC
clone_size: once
v_call: TRBV2
j_call: TRBJ2-5
d_call: .

cdr3_aa: CASSGQGAKDEQYF
cdr3_nt: TGCGCCAGCAGTGGACAGGGGGCAAAAGACGAGCAGTACTTC
clone_size: .
v_call: TRBV5-1
j_call: TRBJ2-7
d_call: TRBD1

cdr3_aa: CSVRTTGDGFSEAFF
cdr3_nt: TGCAGCGTCAGAACAACAGGGGACGGTTTCTCTGAAGCTTTCTTT
clone_size: .
v_call: TRBV29-1
j_call: TRBJ1-1
d_call: TRBD1

cdr3_aa: CASSPQGTETNEQFF
cdr3_nt: TGTGCCAGCAGCCCTCAGGGGACTGAAACCAATGAGCAGTTCTTC
clone_size: .
v_call: TRBV5-4
j_call: TRBJ2-1
d_call: .

cdr3_aa: CASSLQGDTDTQYF
cdr3_nt: TGTGCCAGCAGTCTACAGGGGGACACAGATACGCAGTATTTT
clone_size: once
v_call: TRBV11-2
j_call: TRBJ2-3
d_call: TRBD1

cdr3_aa: CASSLTATTNEKLFF
cdr3_nt: TGCGCCAGCAGCTTGACTGCCACAACTAATGAAAAACTGTTTTTT
clone_size: .
v_call: TRBV5-1
j_call: TRBJ1-4
d_call: .

cdr3_aa: CASSSGQGGGYTF
cdr3_nt: TGTGCCAGCAGCTCCGGACAGGGCGGCGGCTACACCTTC
clone_size: .
v_call: TRBV7-9
j_call: TRBJ1-2
d_call: TRBD1

cdr3_aa: CASSELAAGGAYNEQFF
cdr3_nt: TGCGCCAGCAGTGAGCTCGCTGCGGGAGGAGCCTACAATGAGCAGTTCTTC
clone_size: .
v_call: TRBV10-1
j_call: TRBJ2-1
d_call: TRBD2

cdr3_aa: CASGGAGEILFF
cdr3_nt: TGTGCCAGTGGTGGCGCAGGGGAAATACTGTTTTTT
clone_size: .
v_call: TRBV19
j_call: TRBJ1-4
d_call: .

cdr3_aa: CAWSVPGRSNEKLFF
cdr3_nt: TGTGCCTGGAGTGTCCCGGGCAGGTCTAATGAAAAACTGTTTTTT
clone_size: .
v_call: TRBV30
j_call: TRBJ1-4
d_call: .

cdr3_aa: CASSPPGSGPSNQPQHF
cdr3_nt: TGTGCCAGCTCACCACCGGGGAGTGGCCCAAGCAATCAGCCCCAGCATTTT
clone_size: once
v_call: TRBV18
j_call: TRBJ1-5
d_call: .

cdr3_aa: CASSLAPGTNTEAFF
cdr3_nt: TGTGCCAGCAGCTTAGCCCCCGGCACAAACACTGAAGCTTTCTTT
clone_size: .
v_call: TRBV11-2
j_call: TRBJ1-1
d_call: .

cdr3_aa: CASSLRSGLAGGLEQFF
cdr3_nt: TGTGCCAGCAGCCTGAGGTCAGGGCTAGCGGGAGGACTTGAGCAGTTCTTC
clone_size: .
v_call: TRBV14
j_call: TRBJ2-1
d_call: TRBD2

cdr3_aa: CASRPGLAGEDFQETQYF
cdr3_nt: TGTGCCAGTAGACCTGGACTAGCGGGGGAAGACTTCCAAGAGACCCAGTACTTC
clone_size: .
v_call: TRBV19
j_call: TRBJ2-5
d_call: TRBD2

cdr3_aa: CASSFGRTDTGELFF
cdr3_nt: TGTGCCAGCAGCTTTGGCAGGACGGACACCGGGGAGCTGTTTTTT
clone_size: .
v_call: TRBV7-6
j_call: TRBJ2-2
d_call: .

cdr3_aa: CASFGRTLSYEQYF
cdr3_nt: TGTGCCAGCTTCGGGCGGACCCTAAGCTACGAGCAGTACTTC
clone_size: .
v_call: TRBV6-1
j_call: TRBJ2-7
d_call: .

cdr3_aa: CASSRTPKGGDTQYF
cdr3_nt: TGTGCCAGCAGCAGGACACCTAAGGGAGGAGATACGCAGTATTTT
clone_size: .
v_call: TRBV4-2
j_call: TRBJ2-3
d_call: .

cdr3_aa: CASRPAPNTEAFF
cdr3_nt: TGTGCCAGCAGACCGGCACCCAACACTGAAGCTTTCTTT
clone_size: .
v_call: TRBV7-2
j_call: TRBJ1-1
d_call: .

cdr3_aa: CASSGEWGSRETQYF
cdr3_nt: TGTGCCAGCAGTGGAGAGTGGGGGAGTCGAGAGACCCAGTACTTC
clone_size: few
v_call: TRBV28
j_call: TRBJ2-5
d_call: .

cdr3_aa: CASSPKRSYEQYF
cdr3_nt: TGTGCCAGCTCGCCCAAGCGCTCCTACGAGCAGTACTTC
clone_size: once
v_call: TRBV18
j_call: TRBJ2-7
d_call: .

cdr3_aa: CASSLTPTSGYREQFF
cdr3_nt: TGTGCCAGCAGTTTAACCCCGACTAGCGGGTATAGGGAGCAGTTCTTC
clone_size: .
v_call: TRBV27
j_call: TRBJ2-1
d_call: TRBD2

cdr3_aa: CASSSYRGSGEETQYF
cdr3_nt: TGCGCCAGCAGTTCGTACAGGGGAAGCGGGGAGGAGACCCAGTACTTC
clone_size: .
v_call: TRBV5-1
j_call: TRBJ2-5
d_call: .

cdr3_aa: CASRGLERGDYGYTF
cdr3_nt: TGTGCCAGCAGGGGACTGGAGCGAGGGGACTATGGCTACACCTTC
clone_size: .
v_call: TRBV6-5
j_call: TRBJ1-2
d_call: .

cdr3_aa: CASSPPGTSNQPQHF
cdr3_nt: TGTGCCAGCTCACCACCAGGTACGAGCAATCAGCCCCAGCATTTT
clone_size: .
v_call: TRBV18
j_call: TRBJ1-5
d_call: .

cdr3_aa: CASSLERNEQYF
cdr3_nt: TGTGCCAGCAGCTTAGAGCGAAACGAGCAGTACTTC
clone_size: once
v_call: TRBV11-1
j_call: TRBJ2-7
d_call: .

cdr3_aa: CASSPTSGYNEQFF
cdr3_nt: TGTGCCAGCTCACCGACTAGCGGCTACAATGAGCAGTTCTTC
clone_size: .
v_call: TRBV18
j_call: TRBJ2-1
d_call: TRBD2

cdr3_aa: CAINTALAGGTDTQYF
cdr3_nt: TGTGCCATCAATACCGCACTAGCGGGAGGGACAGATACGCAGTATTTT
clone_size: .
v_call: TRBV10-3
j_call: TRBJ2-3
d_call: TRBD2

cdr3_aa: CASSLGADTQYF
cdr3_nt: TGTGCCAGCAGCCTTGGCGCAGATACGCAGTATTTT
clone_size: once
v_call: TRBV7-3
j_call: TRBJ2-3
d_call: .

cdr3_aa: CAISEGTGYGYTF
cdr3_nt: TGTGCCATCAGTGAGGGGACAGGCTATGGCTACACCTTC
clone_size: .
v_call: TRBV10-3
j_call: TRBJ1-2
d_call: TRBD1

cdr3_aa: CASSRSESGADSYNEQFF
cdr3_nt: TGTGCCAGCAGCCGATCGGAATCGGGGGCGGACTCCTACAATGAGCAGTTCTTC
clone_size: .
v_call: TRBV4-2
j_call: TRBJ2-1
d_call: .

cdr3_aa: CASRFRAGGQETQYF
cdr3_nt: TGTGCCAGCAGGTTCCGGGCCGGTGGGCAAGAGACCCAGTACTTC
clone_size: .
v_call: TRBV11-1
j_call: TRBJ2-5
d_call: .

cdr3_aa: CASSYTGTGIQETQYF
cdr3_nt: TGTGCCAGCAGCTATACCGGGACAGGAATCCAAGAGACCCAGTACTTC
clone_size: .
v_call: TRBV11-2
j_call: TRBJ2-5
d_call: TRBD1

cdr3_aa: CASSYDNSNQPQHF
cdr3_nt: TGTGCCAGCAGTTACGACAATAGCAATCAGCCCCAGCATTTT
clone_size: .
v_call: TRBV6-6
j_call: TRBJ1-5
d_call: .

cdr3_aa: CASTPRTISNQPQHF
cdr3_nt: TGTGCCAGTACCCCACGGACGATTAGCAATCAGCCCCAGCATTTT
clone_size: .
v_call: TRBV19
j_call: TRBJ1-5
d_call: .

cdr3_aa: CASRGTGELFF
cdr3_nt: TGTGCCAGTCGGGGTACAGGGGAGCTGTTTTTT
clone_size: .
v_call: TRBV30
j_call: TRBJ2-2
d_call: .

cdr3_aa: CASSTGQDTGELFF
cdr3_nt: TGTGCCAGTAGTACCGGACAGGACACCGGGGAGCTGTTTTTT
clone_size: .
v_call: TRBV19
j_call: TRBJ2-2
d_call: TRBD1

cdr3_aa: CAWGTGNGYTF
cdr3_nt: TGTGCCTGGGGGACAGGGAATGGCTACACCTTC
clone_size: .
v_call: TRBV30
j_call: TRBJ1-2
d_call: TRBD1

cdr3_aa: CASSPPGARVTEAFF
cdr3_nt: TGTGCCAGCTCACCCCCGGGGGCGCGGGTCACTGAAGCTTTCTTT
clone_size: .
v_call: TRBV18
j_call: TRBJ1-1
d_call: .

cdr3_aa: CASSMGLYNEQFF
cdr3_nt: TGTGCCAGCAGTATGGGGCTTTACAATGAGCAGTTCTTC
clone_size: few
v_call: TRBV27
j_call: TRBJ2-1
d_call: .

cdr3_aa: CASSPGQNYEQYF
cdr3_nt: TGTGCCAGCAGTCCGGGACAGAACTACGAGCAGTACTTC
clone_size: .
v_call: TRBV7-6
j_call: TRBJ2-7
d_call: TRBD1

cdr3_aa: CASSQRLGKFYQPQHF
cdr3_nt: TGTGCCAGCAGCCAAAGATTGGGGAAGTTTTATCAGCCCCAGCATTTT
clone_size: .
v_call: TRBV14
j_call: TRBJ1-5
d_call: .

cdr3_aa: CASSSPTSGADTQYF
cdr3_nt: TGTGCCAGCAGCTCCCCGACTAGCGGTGCAGATACGCAGTATTTT
clone_size: .
v_call: TRBV7-3
j_call: TRBJ2-3
d_call: TRBD2

cdr3_aa: CASSLEDTGRAFF
cdr3_nt: TGTGCCAGCAGCTTAGAGGACACAGGGCGGGCTTTCTTT
clone_size: .
v_call: TRBV9
j_call: TRBJ1-1
d_call: .

cdr3_aa: CASSYGSGRDYGYTF
cdr3_nt: TGTGCCAGCAGTTATGGTTCCGGGCGGGATTATGGCTACACCTTC
clone_size: .
v_call: TRBV6-5
j_call: TRBJ1-2
d_call: .

cdr3_aa: CASSLTVSTDTQYF
cdr3_nt: TGCGCCAGCAGCTTAACAGTTAGCACAGATACGCAGTATTTT
clone_size: .
v_call: TRBV5-1
j_call: TRBJ2-3
d_call: .

cdr3_aa: CATGHPSSTDTQYF
cdr3_nt: TGTGCCACCGGACACCCGAGTTCCACAGATACGCAGTATTTT
clone_size: .
v_call: TRBV10-3
j_call: TRBJ2-3
d_call: .

cdr3_aa: CASRGGYEQFF
cdr3_nt: TGTGCCAGCAGGGGGGGCTATGAGCAGTTCTTC
clone_size: few
v_call: TRBV27
j_call: TRBJ2-1
d_call: .

cdr3_aa: CASGARQGGYTF
cdr3_nt: TGTGCCAGCGGTGCCAGACAGGGCGGCTACACCTTC
clone_size: few
v_call: TRBV19
j_call: TRBJ1-2
d_call: TRBD1

cdr3_aa: CASSETGGLVTGELFF
cdr3_nt: TGCGCCAGCAGCGAGACCGGGGGGCTGGTCACCGGGGAGCTGTTTTTT
clone_size: .
v_call: TRBV4-1
j_call: TRBJ2-2
d_call: .

cdr3_aa: CATSPFSGHNTEAFF
cdr3_nt: TGTGCCACCAGCCCCTTTTCCGGACACAACACTGAAGCTTTCTTT
clone_size: .
v_call: TRBV10-3
j_call: TRBJ1-1
d_call: .

cdr3_aa: CASSMGLNNEQFF
cdr3_nt: TGTGCCAGTAGTATGGGTCTAAACAATGAGCAGTTCTTC
clone_size: .
v_call: TRBV19
j_call: TRBJ2-1
d_call: .

cdr3_aa: CASSVASGQGATEAFF
cdr3_nt: TGTGCCAGCAGCGTAGCTTCCGGACAGGGGGCGACTGAAGCTTTCTTT
clone_size: few
v_call: TRBV9
j_call: TRBJ1-1
d_call: TRBD1

cdr3_aa: CASAAGAVGELFF
cdr3_nt: TGTGCCAGCGCGGCGGGAGCGGTCGGGGAGCTGTTTTTT
clone_size: .
v_call: TRBV13
j_call: TRBJ2-2
d_call: TRBD2